Shown below are 4 T cell receptor beta chains from a single sample sequenced in a study of cytomegalovirus exposure and HLA in healthy donors. Amplification used 60 Vbeta primers and 13 Jbeta primers. Profiling relied on immunoSEQ multiplex PCR, and the TCRdb table lists in-frame clones only, not all of them. Of 120,000 to 150,000 clones detected, around 80% appear once; the ten largest clones hold about 2.2%. Sample: PBMCs. The source of these receptors is a man aged 30-40 years in good health and CMV-seronegative.

V usage is TRBV28 and J usage is TRBJ2-7, with 7 bases lining up with TRBD2. This CDR3 is built from 14 residues. Germline-derived CDR1 and CDR2 are MDHEN and SYDVKM. V shed 3 bases and J 3 bases; nucleotides not matched to a gene: 5. As DNA, the CDR3 is TGTGCCAGCAGTTTGACGGGAGGCTTCTACGAGCAGTACTTC. Its protein product is CASSLTGGFYEQYF.

The V and J genes are TRBV5-6 and TRBJ1-2, with D hard to call. CDR3 length: 13 residues. The V and J ends lost 2 bases and 4 bases respectively, with 9 bases between them. Germline V gene sequence: CDR1 SGHDT, CDR2 YYEEEE. The DNA for the CDR3 is TGTGCCAGCAGCTTCGGGTATGGCTATGGCTACACCTTC. It yields the protein CASSFGYGYGYTF.

The gene calls are TRBV5-1 and TRBJ1-1; TRBD1 aligns across 11 bases. The CDR3 is 15 amino acids. Trimming cost V 4 bases and J 4 bases; bases outside gene matches: 6. The germline V gene has CDR1 SGHRS and CDR2 YFSETQ. CDR3 DNA sequence: TGCGCCAGCAGCCCGGACAGGGGGCCAGTCACTGAAGCTTTCTTT. It is translated as CASSPDRGPVTEAFF.

This clone was counted once. The CDR3 nucleotides read TGTGCCAGCAACGACAGGGGGGATCCAGCGTACGAGCAGTACTTC. Translation: CASNDRGDPAYEQYF. The chain joins TRBV2 to TRBJ2-7; TRBD1 matches 9 bases. The V segment lost 7 bases and the J segment 4 bases; nucleotides outside the gene matches: 11. The CDR3 is made up of 15 amino acids. Germline loops: CDR1 SNHLY, CDR2 FYNNEI.